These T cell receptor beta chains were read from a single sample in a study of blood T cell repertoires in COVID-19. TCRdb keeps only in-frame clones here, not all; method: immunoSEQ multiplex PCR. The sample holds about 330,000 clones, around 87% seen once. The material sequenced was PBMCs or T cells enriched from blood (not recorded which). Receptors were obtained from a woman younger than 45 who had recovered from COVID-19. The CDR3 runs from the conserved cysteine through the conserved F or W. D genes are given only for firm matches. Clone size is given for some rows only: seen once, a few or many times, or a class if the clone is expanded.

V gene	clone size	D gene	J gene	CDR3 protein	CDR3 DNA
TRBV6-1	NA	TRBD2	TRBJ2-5	CASSALAGFFQETQYF	TGTGCCAGCAGTGCTCTAGCGGGGTTCTTCCAAGAGACCCAGTACTTC
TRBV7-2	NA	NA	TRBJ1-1	CASSKPLGSSATEAFF	TGTGCCAGCAGCAAACCTCTAGGGAGTTCAGCCACTGAAGCTTTCTTT
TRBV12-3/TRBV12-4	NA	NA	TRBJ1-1	CASSLWRGKAFF	TGTGCCAGCAGTTTATGGAGGGGCAAGGCTTTCTTT
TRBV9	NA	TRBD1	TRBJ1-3	CASSARDRGNTIYF	TGTGCCAGCAGCGCTCGGGACAGGGGAAACACCATATATTTT
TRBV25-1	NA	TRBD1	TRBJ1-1	CASSETGGQTPNTEAFF	TGTGCCAGCAGTGAGACAGGGGGCCAAACCCCGAACACTGAAGCTTTCTTT
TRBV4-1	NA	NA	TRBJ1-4	CASSQHTQGGEKLFF	TGCGCCAGCAGCCAGCATACGCAGGGAGGTGAAAAACTGTTTTTT
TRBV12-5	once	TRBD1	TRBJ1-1	CASGLGGQREAFF	TGTGCTAGTGGTTTGGGGGGACAGCGTGAAGCTTTCTTT
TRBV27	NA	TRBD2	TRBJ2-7	CASSPRTSGASEQYF	TGTGCCAGCAGTCCAAGGACTAGCGGGGCCTCGGAGCAGTACTTC
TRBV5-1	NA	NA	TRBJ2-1	CASSFGPGASSYNEQFF	NA
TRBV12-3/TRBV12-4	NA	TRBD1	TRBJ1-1	CASSNRGLAEAFF	TGTGCCAGCAGTAACAGGGGGTTAGCTGAAGCTTTCTTT
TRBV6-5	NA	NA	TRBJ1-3	CASRTGSENTIYF	TGTGCCAGCAGAACAGGGTCTGAAAACACCATATATTTT
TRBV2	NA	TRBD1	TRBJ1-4	CASSLGQQLFF	TGTGCCAGCAGCCTGGGACAGCAACTGTTTTTT
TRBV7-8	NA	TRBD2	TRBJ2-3	CASSQTSGGADTQYF	TGTGCCAGCAGCCAGACTAGCGGGGGTGCAGATACGCAGTATTTT
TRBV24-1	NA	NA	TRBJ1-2	CATSDFGTGRYGYTF	TGTGCCACCAGTGATTTTGGAACAGGTAGGTATGGCTACACCTTC
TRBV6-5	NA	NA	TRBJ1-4	CASSSQGGEKLFF	TGTGCCAGCAGTTCACAGGGTGGCGAAAAACTGTTTTTT
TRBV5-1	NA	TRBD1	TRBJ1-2	CASSLYQGQDPANYGYTF	TGCGCCAGCAGCTTATATCAGGGACAGGACCCCGCTAACTATGGCTACACCTTC
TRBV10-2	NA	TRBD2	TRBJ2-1	CASSVAGGSYNEQFF	TGCGCCAGCAGTGTAGCGGGGGGATCCTACAATGAGCAGTTCTTC
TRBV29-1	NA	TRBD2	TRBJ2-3	CSVWGGRGLSTDTQYF	TGCAGCGTTTGGGGGGGTAGGGGACTAAGCACAGATACGCAGTATTTT
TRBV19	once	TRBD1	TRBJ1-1	CASRTGQELNTEAFF	TGTGCCAGTAGGACGGGACAGGAATTGAACACTGAAGCTTTCTTT
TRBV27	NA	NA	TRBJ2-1	CASSPELASEQFF	TGTGCCAGCAGTCCCGAGCTAGCTAGTGAGCAGTTCTTC
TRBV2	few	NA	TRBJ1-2	CASRSTSYGYTF	TGTGCCAGCAGATCGACAAGCTATGGCTACACCTTC
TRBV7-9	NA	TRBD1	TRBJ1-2	CASSFTGGYGYTF	TGTGCCAGCAGCTTTACAGGGGGCTATGGCTACACCTTC
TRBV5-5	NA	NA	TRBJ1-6	CASSPHDGINSPLHF	TGTGCCAGCAGCCCCCACGACGGGATCAATTCACCCCTCCACTTT
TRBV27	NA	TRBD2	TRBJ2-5	CASSYSGLAGMETQYF	TGTGCCAGCAGTTACTCGGGACTAGCGGGGATGGAGACCCAGTACTTC
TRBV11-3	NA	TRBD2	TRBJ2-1	CASSLVVAGGPKDYNEQFF	TGTGCCAGCAGCTTAGTCGTAGCGGGGGGACCCAAAGACTACAATGAGCAGTTCTTC
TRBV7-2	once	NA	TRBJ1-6	CASNLGEGGNSPLHF	TGTGCCAGCAACTTGGGGGAGGGGGGGAATTCACCCCTCCACTTT
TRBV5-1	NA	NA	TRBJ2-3	CASTRGGTDTQYF	TGCGCCAGCACCCGCGGAGGGACAGATACGCAGTATTTT
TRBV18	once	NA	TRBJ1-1	CASSPSFYGSTEAFF	TGTGCCAGCTCACCAAGTTTTTATGGGAGCACTGAAGCTTTCTTT
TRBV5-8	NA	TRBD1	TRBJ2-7	CASSYTQGAYEQYF	TGTGCCAGCAGCTATACACAGGGGGCCTACGAGCAGTACTTC
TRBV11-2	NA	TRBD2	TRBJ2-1	CASSPLASGGASYNEQFF	TGTGCCAGCAGCCCCCTGGCTAGCGGGGGGGCATCCTACAATGAGCAGTTCTTC
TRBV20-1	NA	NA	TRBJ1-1	CSASLGLGWAGTEAFF	TGCAGTGCTAGTCTTGGCCTGGGGTGGGCGGGCACTGAAGCTTTCTTT